Presented here are 5 T cell receptor beta chains from one specimen sequenced in a study of molecular identifiers for immune sequencing clone quantification. Each CDR3 protein gets one entry after TCRdb re-called the PCR reads with MiXCR. The sample consists of about 500,000 distinct CDR3 sequences, roughly a fifth of them appearing once. The sequencing sample was made of naive CD8+ T cells from blood, with Jurkat cell RNA spiked in. This sample's subset: FACS-sorted CD8+CD4-CCR7+CD45RA+ naive T cells. The receptor source for this set is a human donor in good health. Some libraries in this study had Jurkat cell RNA spiked in.

This clonotype has ten or more counts. This sequence joins TRBV4-3 and TRBJ2-5, with no clear D. Germline assignment: CDR1 LGHNA and CDR2 YSLEER. Deletions cut 0 bases from V and 1 base from J, with 9 bases between. This CDR3 region has 15 residues. This CDR3 is CASSQDRTFQETQYF. The CDR3 nucleotides read TGCGCCAGCAGCCAAGATAGAACCTTCCAAGAGACCCAGTACTTC.

The sample holds many counts of this clonotype. The chain uses TRBV30 and TRBJ1-1; no definite D call. V dropped 0 bases and J dropped 0 bases, with 5 bases sitting between them. CDR3 length: 13 amino acids. Germline CDR1 and CDR2: GTSNPN and SVGIG (reference sequence). CDR3 coding DNA: TGTGCCTGGAGTGTTTCGGTGAACACTGAAGCTTTCTTT. Its protein product is CAWSVSVNTEAFF.

The rearrangement links TRBV27 to TRBJ2-1; D gene ambiguous. V gave up 5 bases and J gave up 6 bases, with 14 bases separating them. The V gene's germline CDR1 is MNHEY and CDR2 SMNVEV (reference sequence). The CDR3 contains 14 residues. In DNA form, the CDR3 reads TGTGCCAGCAGTCCCTCAGATTTGTCCAATGAGCAGTTCTTC. It is translated as CASSPSDLSNEQFF.

This clonotype turned up a few times. This sequence joins TRBV6-5 and TRBJ2-7; the D gene is possibly TRBD1 (5 bases). V gave up 2 bases and J gave up 7 bases, with 9 bases separating them. The CDR3 length is 12 residues. Per germline, CDR1 MNHEY and CDR2 SVGAGI. The CDR3 is CASSYQGLEQYF. CDR3 nucleotide sequence: TGTGCCAGCAGTTACCAGGGTTTGGAGCAGTACTTC.

This clonotype was recorded at least ten times. The chain couples TRBV29-1 to TRBJ2-1, with D unclear. In germline, CDR1 is SQVTM, CDR2 ANQGSEA. This CDR3 has 13 amino acids. V gave up 2 bases and J gave up 2 bases, with 7 bases separating them. CDR3 nucleotides: TGCAGCGTTGAAACCAGGACCTACAATGAGCAGTTCTTC. Its protein is CSVETRTYNEQFF.